Reported below is one TCR beta chain. The protocol was immunoSEQ multiplex PCR, while the TCRdb copy is restricted to in-frame clones and leaves out a portion. The sample records tens of thousands of clones, roughly 93% being singletons. The data belong to a study of control samples from healthy donors and cancer patients. Trimming shortened V by 7 bases and J by 3 bases, and 15 bases separated the two germline ends. The CDR3 has 15 residues. Germline values: CDR1 LNHDA, CDR2 SQIVND (reference sequence). The material sequenced was PBMCs. The TCR sequence derives from a middle-aged woman with lung cancer. This chain connects TRBV19 to TRBJ1-4, with D possibly TRBD1 on 6 matching bases. DNA for the CDR3: TGTGCCAGTACCAAAGGGGGGGCCTCTAATGAAAAACTGTTTTTT. Translated: CASTKGGASNEKLFF.